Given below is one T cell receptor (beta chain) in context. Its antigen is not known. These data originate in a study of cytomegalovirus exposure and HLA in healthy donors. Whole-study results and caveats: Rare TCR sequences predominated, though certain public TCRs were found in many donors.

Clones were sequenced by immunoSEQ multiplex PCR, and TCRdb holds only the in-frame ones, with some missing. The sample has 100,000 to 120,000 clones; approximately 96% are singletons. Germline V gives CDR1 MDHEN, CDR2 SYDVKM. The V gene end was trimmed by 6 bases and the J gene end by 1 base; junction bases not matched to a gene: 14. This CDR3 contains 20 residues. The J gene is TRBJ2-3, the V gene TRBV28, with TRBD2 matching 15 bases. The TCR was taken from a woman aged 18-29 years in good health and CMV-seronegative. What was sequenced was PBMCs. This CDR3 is CASSPRLGTSGGNGTDTQYF. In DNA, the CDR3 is TGTGCCAGCAGCCCCCGGTTGGGGACTAGCGGGGGGAACGGCACAGATACGCAGTATTTT. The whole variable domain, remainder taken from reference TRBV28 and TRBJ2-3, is DVKVTQSSRYLVKRTGEKVFLECVQDMDHENMFWYRQDPGLGLRLIYFSYDVKMKEKGDIPEGYSVSREKKERFSLILESASTNQTSMYLCASSPRLGTSGGNGTDTQYFGPGTRLTVL.